The next 16 T cell receptor beta chains were all read from a single sample in a study of cytomegalovirus exposure and HLA in healthy donors. Both 60 Vbeta primers and 13 Jbeta primers went into the PCR. The assay was immunoSEQ multiplex PCR, and TCRdb's table has in-frame clones only and misses some. The table has 200,000 to 250,000 clones, 70% seen once; the top ten hold about 3%. Sequencing was performed on PBMCs. These receptors came from a middle-aged man in good health and CMV-seropositive.

This sequence joins TRBV11-2 and TRBJ2-1; 8 nucleotides align to TRBD2. CDR1 is SGHAT and CDR2 is FQNNGV in the germline V gene. J lost 2 bases, V lost 5 bases, and 5 bases had no gene match. The CDR3 length is 15 residues. CDR3 sequence: CASSTGGSPYNEQFF. In DNA form, the CDR3 reads TGTGCCAGCAGCACGGGGGGGTCCCCCTACAATGAGCAGTTCTTC.

This chain links TRBV27 with TRBJ1-2; TRBD1 is a possible D gene (6 bases). V was clipped by 3 bases and J by 1 base, with 12 bases between them. The germline CDR1 and CDR2 sequences are MNHEY and SMNVEV (reference sequence). This CDR3 has 15 amino acids. The CDR3 region is CASSFGQGYNYGYTF. CDR3 bases: TGTGCCAGCAGTTTCGGTCAGGGGTATAACTATGGCTACACCTTC.

The CDR3 DNA reads as TGTGCCAGCAGCGACTGGTCCTATGGCTACACCTTC. Translating gives CASSDWSYGYTF. The chain links TRBV5-6 to TRBJ1-2; D unresolved. The V end was cut by 4 bases, the J end by 4 bases, with 8 bases between. The CDR3 sequence is 12 residues long. Germline values: CDR1 SGHDT, CDR2 YYEEEE.

The sample holds one count of this clone. The chain employs TRBV7-9 and TRBJ1-1; TRBD1 matches at 7 bases. The ends lost 3 bases at V and 10 bases at J; junction bases unmatched: 8. This CDR3 contains 13 residues. The germline CDR1 and CDR2 sequences are SEHNR and FQNEAQ (reference sequence). The CDR3 region is CASSFSGGGGAFF. The CDR3, as DNA: TGTGCCAGCAGCTTCTCAGGGGGTGGCGGAGCTTTCTTT.

This chain joins TRBV5-4 and TRBJ2-5; D perhaps matches TRBD2 (7 bases). This CDR3 has 14 residues. V was trimmed by 5 bases and J by 7 bases, leaving 18 bases between them. Germline lookup yields CDR1 SGHNT and CDR2 YYREEE (reference sequence). This chain's CDR3 is CASSGGGGAVTQYF. Here the CDR3 DNA reads TGTGCCAGCAGTGGGGGGGGCGGGGCGGTGACCCAGTACTTC.

This clone was seen just once. The chain carries TRBV7-2 and TRBJ1-5; the D gene is possibly TRBD1 (5 bases). The V gene's germline CDR1 is SGHTA and CDR2 FQGNSA. There are 14 residues in the CDR3. The V end lost 5 bases, the J end lost 1 base, and 9 bases lay between the germline ends. This CDR3 reads CASSTRGSNQPQHF. The CDR3 nucleotides are TGTGCCAGCAGCACTCGGGGGAGCAATCAGCCCCAGCATTTT. Supplemented by reference TRBV7-2 and TRBJ1-5, the full variable domain reads GAGVSQSPSNKVTEKGKDVELRCDPISGHTALYWYRQSLGQGLEFLIYFQGNSAPDKSGLPSDRFSAERTGGSVSTLTIQRTQQEDSAVYLCASSTRGSNQPQHFGDGTRLSIL.

The V gene is TRBV7-9, the J gene TRBJ2-7; 7 nucleotides align to TRBD1. The CDR3 runs 16 residues. Germline V gives CDR1 SEHNR, CDR2 FQNEAQ (reference sequence). The junction had 10 bases not matched to a gene; V was cut back by 5 bases and J by 0 bases. In DNA form, the CDR3 reads TGTGCCAGCAGCACAGGACAGGCGATTATCTCCTACGAGCAGTACTTC. As protein: CASSTGQAIISYEQYF.

In DNA, the CDR3 is TGTGCCAGTCGGCCCGGGACAGGGGACACCGGGGAGCTGTTTTTT. Translated: CASRPGTGDTGELFF. V gene TRBV19 combines with J gene TRBJ2-2; 10 positions agree with TRBD1. This CDR3 has 15 residues. Germline values: CDR1 LNHDA, CDR2 SQIVND (reference sequence). With V trimmed by 8 bases and J by 3 bases, 6 bases remained unmatched.

The V call is TRBV27, the J call TRBJ1-5, with a tentative D call TRBD1 (6 bases). Trimming removed 4 bases at V and 13 bases at J, with 11 bases between. The CDR3 is 11 amino acids. Germline V gives CDR1 MNHEY, CDR2 SMNVEV (reference sequence). In DNA, the CDR3 is TGTGCCAGCAGTTCGGGGGGCCTGCAGCATTTT. It yields the protein CASSSGGLQHF.

This sequence joins TRBV28 and TRBJ1-6; maybe TRBD1 (5 bases). The germline V gene has CDR1 MDHEN and CDR2 SYDVKM. The V end lost 4 bases, the J end lost 5 bases, and 15 bases lay between the germline ends. This CDR3 region has 16 residues. CDR3 region: CASSSPKGGDNSPLHF. Written as DNA, the CDR3 is TGTGCCAGCAGTTCTCCAAAGGGAGGGGATAATTCACCCCTCCACTTT.

J is TRBJ2-7 and V is TRBV5-6; a possible D gene is TRBD2 (6 bases). Trimming shortened V by 5 bases and J by 8 bases, and 23 bases separated the two germline ends. The CDR3 is 15 amino acids. Germline V lookup: CDR1 SGHDT, CDR2 YYEEEE. The CDR3 region is CASRTVGRTVDKQYF. In nucleotides, the CDR3 is TGTGCCAGCAGGACCGTGGGGAGGACCGTTGATAAGCAGTACTTC.

The V gene is TRBV28, the J gene TRBJ2-7; 9 nucleotides line up with TRBD2. Trimming removed 10 bases from V and 3 bases from J; junction bases left unmatched: 7. Germline V gene lookup returns CDR1 MDHEN and CDR2 SYDVKM. The CDR3 length is 13 residues. The CDR3 nucleotides read TGTGCCACTTATTCTAGCGGGATCTACGAGCAGTACTTC. Translating it yields CATYSSGIYEQYF.

This chain uses TRBV2 with TRBJ1-4; D is possibly TRBD1 (5 bases). The germline V gene encodes CDR1 SNHLY and CDR2 FYNNEI. Trimming left V 1 base short and J 7 bases short, with 16 bases between. This CDR3 has 16 residues. The CDR3 here is CASSEGPGGVGEKLFF. In nucleotides, the CDR3 is TGTGCCAGCAGTGAAGGTCCGGGGGGGGTAGGTGAAAAACTGTTTTTT.

The chain couples TRBV9 to TRBJ2-5; 7 bases are shared with TRBD2. The J segment lost 2 bases and the V segment lost 0 bases, leaving 7 bases of the junction unmatched. The CDR3 length is 16 residues. Germline CDR1 is SGDLS and CDR2 is YYNGEE. The CDR3 reads CASSVGRGRAQETQYF. The CDR3 DNA follows: TGTGCCAGCAGCGTAGGGCGGGGGAGGGCACAAGAGACCCAGTACTTC.

The rearrangement links TRBV6-5 to TRBJ2-7, with TRBD1 as a possible D gene (6 bases). Trimming removed 2 bases at V and 3 bases at J, with 14 bases between. The length of the CDR3 is 15 residues. Per the germline V gene, CDR1 is MNHEY and CDR2 is SVGAGI. The DNA for the CDR3 is TGTGCCAGCAGTTACGGGGGTCGAGGGGGCTACGAGCAGTACTTC. Protein: CASSYGGRGGYEQYF.

V usage is TRBV5-5 and J usage is TRBJ1-2, with 9 bases lining up with TRBD1. Germline CDR1 SGHKS, CDR2 YYEKEE (reference sequence). Trimming took 3 bases from V and 1 from J; bases not matched to a gene: 4. This CDR3 region has 15 residues. The CDR3 DNA follows: TGTGCCAGCAGCTACCGGGACAGGGTTAACTATGGCTACACCTTC. Translated, it gives CASSYRDRVNYGYTF.